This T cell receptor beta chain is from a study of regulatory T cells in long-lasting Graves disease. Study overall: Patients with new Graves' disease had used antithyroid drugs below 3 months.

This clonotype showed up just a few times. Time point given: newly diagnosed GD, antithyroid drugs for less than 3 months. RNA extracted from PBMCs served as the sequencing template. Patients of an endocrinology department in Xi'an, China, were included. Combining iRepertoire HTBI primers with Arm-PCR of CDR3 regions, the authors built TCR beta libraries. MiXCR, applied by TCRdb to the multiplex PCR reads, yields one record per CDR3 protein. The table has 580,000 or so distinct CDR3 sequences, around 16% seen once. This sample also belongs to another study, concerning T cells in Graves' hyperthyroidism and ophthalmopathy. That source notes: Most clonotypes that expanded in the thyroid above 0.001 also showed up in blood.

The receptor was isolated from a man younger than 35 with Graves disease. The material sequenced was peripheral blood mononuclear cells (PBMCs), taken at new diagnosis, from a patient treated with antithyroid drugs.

CDR3 coding DNA: TGTGCCACCAGTGACCCCCCGGGGCCGTCCGAGACCCAGTACTTC. It yields the protein CATSDPPGPSETQYF. The V and J genes are TRBV24-1 and TRBJ2-5; the D call may be TRBD1 or TRBD2 (5 bases each). Germline-derived CDR1 and CDR2 are KGHDR and SFDVKD. The CDR3 consists of 15 residues. Between the trimmed V and J ends, which lost 4 bases and 5 bases, there was a span of 16 bases.